This TCR beta chain was sequenced during a study of cytomegalovirus exposure and HLA in healthy donors. Overall study results and limits: Later on, analysis showed that most CMV-associated TCR beta chains appeared to be HLA-restricted. Reportedly, HLA-A and HLA-B alleles of most subjects were accurately predicted from TCR beta.

V dropped 1 base and J dropped 4; count of bases not matched to a gene: 15. CDR1 is SGHDT, CDR2 YYEEEE, per germline. This CDR3 spans 19 amino acids. Researchers ran the PCR with 60 Vbeta and 13 Jbeta primers. The method was immunoSEQ multiplex PCR; TCRdb's version includes in-frame clones alone and lacks a portion of them. The sample lists 250,000 to 300,000 clones, 85% to 95% occurring once. This clone was counted a single time. Its antigen remains unknown. The sequence was obtained from a girl aged 2 to 9 in good health and CMV-seronegative. The genes are TRBV5-6 and TRBJ2-2; 8 bases match TRBD2. Sequenced: PBMCs. Here the CDR3 reads CASSLFRVAGLGGTGELFF. CDR3 nucleotide sequence: TGTGCCAGCAGCTTGTTCAGGGTGGCGGGACTAGGTGGCACCGGGGAGCTGTTTTTT.